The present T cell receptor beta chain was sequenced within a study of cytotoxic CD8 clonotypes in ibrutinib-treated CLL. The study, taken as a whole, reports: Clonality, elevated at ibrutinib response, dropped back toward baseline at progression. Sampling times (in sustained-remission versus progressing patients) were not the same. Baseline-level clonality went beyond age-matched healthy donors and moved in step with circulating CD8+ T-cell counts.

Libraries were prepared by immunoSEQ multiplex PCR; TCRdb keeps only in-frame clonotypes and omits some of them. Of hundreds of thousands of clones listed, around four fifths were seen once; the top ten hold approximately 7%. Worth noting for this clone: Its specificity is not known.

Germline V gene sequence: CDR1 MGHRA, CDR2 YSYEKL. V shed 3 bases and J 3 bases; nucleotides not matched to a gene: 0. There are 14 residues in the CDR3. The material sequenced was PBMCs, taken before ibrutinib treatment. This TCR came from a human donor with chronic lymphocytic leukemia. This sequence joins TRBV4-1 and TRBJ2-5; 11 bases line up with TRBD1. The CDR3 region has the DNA TGCGCCAGCAGCCAGGGACAGGGGGAAGAGACCCAGTACTTC. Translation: CASSQGQGEETQYF.